A single sample gave rise to the 9 T cell receptor beta chains below, sequenced in a study of blood T cell repertoires in COVID-19. Profiling relied on immunoSEQ multiplex PCR, and the TCRdb table lists in-frame clones only, not all of them. The sample carries about 240,000 clones, 75% to 90% recorded once. Specimen: peripheral blood. All receptors derive from a man aged 60 to 69 who had recovered from COVID-19.

The chain links TRBV2 to TRBJ2-1; 7 nucleotides match TRBD2. Trimming cost V 7 bases and J 2 bases; bases outside gene matches: 11. The CDR3 is made up of 16 amino acids. CDR1 and CDR2 from the germline V gene are SNHLY and FYNNEI. The CDR3 nucleotides read TGTGCCAGCATCCCCGGGCTAGCGGTTCCCTACAATGAGCAGTTCTTC. Its translation: CASIPGLAVPYNEQFF.

This clone was counted once. The chain couples TRBV9 to TRBJ1-4; unclear D gene. The germline V and J ends were trimmed by 0 bases and 4 bases, with 7 bases remaining between them. The CDR3 extends over 14 amino acids. Germline loops: CDR1 SGDLS, CDR2 YYNGEE. For the CDR3, the DNA is TGTGCCAGCAGCGTAGAGGCGGGTAATGAAAAACTGTTTTTT. Translating it yields CASSVEAGNEKLFF.

V is TRBV27 and J is TRBJ1-1, with D possibly TRBD1 on 5 matching bases. The V end was cut by 7 bases, the J end by 7 bases, with 19 bases between. This CDR3 has 14 residues. Germline V gene sequence: CDR1 MNHEY, CDR2 SMNVEV (reference sequence). This CDR3 is CASTKRGDSGEAFF. Here the CDR3 DNA reads TGTGCCAGCACCAAACGGGGGGATTCGGGTGAAGCTTTCTTT.

The chain carries TRBV27 and TRBJ2-3; 13 bases are a match to TRBD2. Trimming took 4 bases from V and 11 from J; bases not matched to a gene: 15. This CDR3 comprises 17 residues. CDR1 and CDR2 (germline): MNHEY, SMNVEV (reference sequence). CDR3 nucleotides: TGTGCCAGCAGTTCCGATACCCAGACTAGCGGGGGGCCTGAGCAGTATTTT. Its translation is CASSSDTQTSGGPEQYF.

This chain uses TRBV18 with TRBJ2-7, with unresolved D. Germline-derived CDR1 and CDR2 are KGHSH and LQKENI. With 5 bases removed from V and 8 bases from J, the gap between germline ends came to 13 bases. CDR3 length equals 12 residues. CDR3 sequence reads: CASSTAGSQQYF. CDR3 DNA: TGTGCCAGCTCAACGGCCGGGTCGCAGCAGTACTTC.

This clone was found a few times. This chain links TRBV2 with TRBJ1-3; TRBD1 agrees at 7 bases. Losses at the gene ends were 6 bases for V and 1 base for J; bases not matched to a gene: 6. The CDR3 has 15 amino acids. Germline CDR1 SNHLY, CDR2 FYNNEI. The CDR3: CASRHRGSSGNTIYF. The CDR3 region has the DNA TGTGCCAGCAGGCACAGGGGAAGTTCTGGAAACACCATATATTTT.

The chain links TRBV9 to TRBJ2-7; perhaps TRBD2 as D (5 bases). V lost 0 bases and J 3 bases, leaving 13 bases between the germline ends. Germline CDR1 SGDLS, CDR2 YYNGEE. This CDR3 spans 15 amino acids. CDR3 nucleotide sequence: TGTGCCAGCAGCGTAGCGGGATCGCCAAACTACGAGCAGTACTTC. Protein sequence: CASSVAGSPNYEQYF.

The gene calls are TRBV29-1 and TRBJ1-2; 7 bases match TRBD1. CDR1 SQVTM and CDR2 ANQGSEA come from the germline V gene. Unmatched junction bases numbered 4, after V lost 3 bases and J lost 0 bases. The CDR3 covers 14 residues. In DNA, the CDR3 is TGCAGCGTTGACTACAGGGGTTCTAACTATGGCTACACCTTC. This translates into CSVDYRGSNYGYTF.

This chain joins TRBV27 and TRBJ1-5; D is perhaps TRBD1 (5 bases). The germline V gene encodes CDR1 MNHEY and CDR2 SMNVEV (reference sequence). Trimming removed 5 bases at V and 4 bases at J, with 15 bases between. The CDR3 is made up of 15 amino acids. CDR3 DNA: TGTGCCAGCAGTCTGACAGAAGGGCCGAATCAGCCCCAGCATTTT. Its protein is CASSLTEGPNQPQHF.